The next 20 T cell receptor beta chains were all read from a single sample in a study of blood T cells in healthy people across ages. A second PCR, run for 7 to 11 cycles, used a sample-barcoded 5' primer plus a J-beta primer mix. MiXCR was run by TCRdb on the 5' RACE reads, yielding one entry per CDR3 protein. Of around 780,000 distinct CDR3 sequences in the sample, about 61% were seen once. The sequencing input was blood. Source of these receptors: a man aged 35 to 55 in good health.

The J gene is TRBJ1-1, the V gene TRBV10-3, with D unclear. The germline V and J ends were trimmed by 2 bases and 1 base, with 5 bases remaining between them. CDR1 ENHRY and CDR2 SYGVKD come from the germline V gene. The CDR3 has 13 amino acids. The CDR3 nucleotides read TGTGCCATCAGTGAGGGAGGGAACACTGAAGCTTTCTTT. Protein product: CAISEGGNTEAFF.

This chain uses TRBV7-3 with TRBJ2-1; the D gene is possibly TRBD2 (5 bases). V was clipped by 5 bases and J by 7 bases, with 15 bases between them. The length of the CDR3 is 14 residues. Germline CDR1 reads SGHTA; CDR2 reads FQGTGA. CDR3 DNA sequence: TGTGCCAGCAGCGCTTCGGGATCTACGAATGAGCAGTTCTTC. This codes for CASSASGSTNEQFF.

The chain employs TRBV19 and TRBJ2-5; TRBD1 might be the D (5 bases). The germline V gene has CDR1 LNHDA and CDR2 SQIVND (reference sequence). CDR3 length equals 15 residues. Trimming took off 1 base at V and 1 base at J, with 10 bases between the two ends. The CDR3 loop is CASSIVQGPQETQYF. CDR3 nucleotides: TGTGCCAGTAGTATAGTCCAGGGCCCCCAAGAGACCCAGTACTTC. Looking up the rest from reference TRBV19 and TRBJ2-5 gives the full variable domain: DGGITQSPKYLFRKEGQNVTLSCEQNLNHDAMYWYRQDPGQGLRLIYYSQIVNDFQKGDIAEGYSVSREKKESFPLTVTSAQKNPTAFYLCASSIVQGPQETQYFGPGTRLLVL.

The J gene is TRBJ2-7, the V gene TRBV20-1; tentative D call: TRBD2 (6 bases). Germline CDR1 reads DFQATT; CDR2 reads SNEGSKA (reference sequence). The CDR3 length is 13 residues. Trimming pared 6 bases from V and 0 bases from J, leaving 12 bases between. The CDR3 spells CSAPSEYSYEQYF. CDR3 sequence (DNA): TGCAGTGCCCCTAGCGAATACTCCTACGAGCAGTACTTC.

J is TRBJ2-2 and V is TRBV27; TRBD1 agrees at 9 bases. CDR1 and CDR2 (germline): MNHEY, SMNVEV (reference sequence). This CDR3 region has 15 residues. Trimming removed 8 bases from V and 7 bases from J; junction bases left unmatched: 11. As DNA, the CDR3 is TGTGCCAGCTCGCCCCGACAGGGGGTAAACGGGGAGCTGTTTTTT. Its protein product is CASSPRQGVNGELFF.

The chain is built from TRBV28 and TRBJ2-1; 8 positions agree with TRBD1. Germline trimming cut 6 bases from V and 7 bases from J; bases unmatched to any gene: 8. The CDR3 length is 14 residues. The germline V gene has CDR1 MDHEN and CDR2 SYDVKM. The CDR3 protein is CASRVDRDRNEQFF. CDR3 bases: TGTGCCAGCAGAGTGGACAGGGATCGGAATGAGCAGTTCTTC.

This rearrangement joins TRBV27 to TRBJ1-1, with D hard to call. Germline CDR1 reads MNHEY; CDR2 reads SMNVEV (reference sequence). V was cut by 4 bases and J by 7 bases, with 16 bases left in between. This CDR3 spans 14 amino acids. CDR3 region: CASSYLSSGIEAFF. CDR3 nucleotides: TGTGCCAGCAGTTATCTGAGTTCAGGTATTGAAGCTTTCTTT.

This clonotype occurred a few times. This rearrangement joins TRBV7-2 to TRBJ1-2; D is perhaps TRBD1 (6 bases). This CDR3 has 13 amino acids. Trimming took 5 bases from V and 6 from J, leaving 13 bases between them. Per germline, CDR1 SGHTA and CDR2 FQGNSA. This CDR3 reads CASSPTTGNGYTF. The DNA for the CDR3 is TGTGCCAGCAGCCCGACCACAGGGAATGGCTACACCTTC.

The chain uses TRBV7-2 and TRBJ2-1; D is possibly TRBD2 (6 bases). This CDR3 has 16 amino acids. Trimming took off 5 bases at V and 1 base at J, with 15 bases between the two ends. CDR1 and CDR2 from the germline V gene are SGHTA and FQGNSA. Written as DNA, the CDR3 is TGTGCCAGCAGCCTCAATGGGGGGAGTTCCTACAATGAGCAGTTCTTC. This gives the protein CASSLNGGSSYNEQFF.

V gene TRBV5-1 combines with J gene TRBJ1-6, with D perhaps TRBD1 (5 bases). Trimming shortened V by 5 bases and J by 8 bases, and 17 bases separated the two germline ends. CDR3 length equals 15 residues. From germline, CDR1 is SGHRS and CDR2 YFSETQ. The CDR3 DNA reads TGCGCCAGCAGGCTACAGGCGCAGAGGGATTCACCCCTCCACTTT. This codes for CASRLQAQRDSPLHF.

The rearrangement uses TRBV7-9 and TRBJ2-4; D may be TRBD1 or TRBD2 (5 bases each). Germline V CDR1 and CDR2: SEHNR, FQNEAQ (reference sequence). Trimming stripped 9 bases from V and 0 bases from J, with 9 bases between. The CDR3 totals 13 residues. The CDR3 sequence is CASTGTAKNIQYF. Written as DNA, the CDR3 is TGTGCCAGTACCGGGACAGCCAAAAACATTCAGTACTTC.

Only one count was recorded for this clonotype. V is TRBV28 and J is TRBJ2-7, with TRBD1 as a possible D gene (6 bases). The CDR3 is 15 amino acids. In germline, CDR1 is MDHEN, CDR2 SYDVKM. Deletions cut 6 bases from V and 2 bases from J, with 17 bases between. CDR3: CASRSLGRGTYEQYF. CDR3 in DNA: TGTGCCAGCAGATCTTTGGGCAGGGGAACCTACGAGCAGTACTTC.

This CDR3 is CASSPLLGLAGVLETQYF. The CDR3 DNA follows: TGTGCCAGCAGCCCACTCCTCGGTCTAGCGGGAGTTTTAGAGACCCAGTACTTC. J is TRBJ2-7 and V is TRBV11-2; TRBD2 matches 10 bases. The J call is uncertain, as TRBJ2-5 better fits the DNA end. CDR1 and CDR2 from the germline V gene are SGHAT and FQNNGV. CDR3 length: 18 amino acids.

This chain joins TRBV7-2 and TRBJ2-2, with D possibly matching TRBD1 (6 bases). Between the trimmed V and J ends, which lost 5 bases and 6 bases, there was a span of 13 bases. There are 14 residues in the CDR3. Germline loops: CDR1 SGHTA, CDR2 FQGNSA. CDR3 region: CASSGNRVAGELFF. The CDR3 DNA reads as TGTGCCAGCAGCGGAAACAGGGTTGCCGGGGAGCTGTTTTTT.

This clonotype was found a few times. The genes are TRBV12-3 or TRBV12-4 and TRBJ2-1; 8 positions agree with TRBD2. This CDR3 is built from 15 residues. J gave up 7 bases and V 6 bases, and 11 bases lay outside the gene matches. The CDR3 sequence is CASSPGTRTWNEQFF. The CDR3 DNA reads TGTGCCAGCAGCCCCGGGACTAGGACCTGGAATGAGCAGTTCTTC.

The chain links TRBV20-1 to TRBJ2-3; TRBD1 matches 11 bases. The CDR3 loop spans 17 amino acids. The germline V gene has CDR1 DFQATT and CDR2 SNEGSKA (reference sequence). After removal of 2 bases from V and 1 base from J, the junction contained 8 bases not matched to a gene. The DNA for the CDR3 is TGCAGTGCTAGACCTATCACGGGACAGGGGGGCACAGATACGCAGTATTTT. Its protein product is CSARPITGQGGTDTQYF.

Points on this clonotype: A much larger clone lies a single base off, so this may be a read error. The DNA for the CDR3 is TGCAACGTTTCGGGACAGACCAGCACAGATACGCAGTATTTT. Translated: CNVSGQTSTDTQYF. The chain employs TRBV29-1 and TRBJ2-3; 7 nucleotides agree with TRBD1. The germline gives CDR1 SQVTM, CDR2 ANQGSEA. The CDR3 totals 14 residues.

CDR3 in DNA: TGTGCCAGCAGTGAAGCATCAGGGTTGGATGGCTACACCTTC. It yields the protein CASSEASGLDGYTF. The J gene is TRBJ1-2, the V gene TRBV2; a weak D match, TRBD1 (5 bases). The CDR3 length is 14 residues. Trimming took off 0 bases at V and 6 bases at J, with 11 bases between the two ends. The germline gives CDR1 SNHLY, CDR2 FYNNEI.

J is TRBJ2-3 and V is TRBV4-2; 8 bases are shared with TRBD2. From germline, CDR1 is LGHNA and CDR2 YNFKEQ. There are 16 residues in the CDR3. With 2 bases clipped from V and 3 bases from J, the junction kept 7 bases outside the gene matches. The CDR3 bases are TGTGCCAGCAGCCAAAGCGGGACTAGGGGGACAGATACGCAGTATTTT. It translates to CASSQSGTRGTDTQYF.

This clonotype was picked up a small number of times. V is TRBV29-1 and J is TRBJ2-1; perhaps TRBD1 as D (6 bases). The CDR3 runs 12 residues. V was clipped by 7 bases and J by 9 bases, with 16 bases between them. Per the germline V gene, CDR1 is SQVTM and CDR2 is ANQGSEA. The chain's CDR3 is CSGGQSGGEQFF. In nucleotides, the CDR3 is TGCAGCGGGGGACAATCTGGAGGTGAGCAGTTCTTC.